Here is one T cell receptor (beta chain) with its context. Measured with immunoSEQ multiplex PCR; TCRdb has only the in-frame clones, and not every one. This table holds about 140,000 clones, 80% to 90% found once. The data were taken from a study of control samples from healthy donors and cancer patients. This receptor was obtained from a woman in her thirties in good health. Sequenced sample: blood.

The CDR3 spells CASSQGRDRANYGYTF. The CDR3 DNA reads as TGCGCCAGCAGCCAAGGCCGGGACAGAGCTAACTATGGCTACACCTTC. The chain joins TRBV4-1 to TRBJ1-2; TRBD1 aligns across 7 bases. This CDR3 has 16 amino acids. Germline V gene lookup returns CDR1 MGHRA and CDR2 YSYEKL. V lost 1 base, J lost 0 bases, and 5 bases stayed unmatched.